One sample yielded the 28 T cell receptor beta chains listed below, sequenced in a study of T cells in Graves' hyperthyroidism and ophthalmopathy (dated by TCRdb to the late 2010s). Library preparation was by multiplex PCR. TCRdb records Illumina HiSeq 2000 as the sequencer. The TCR beta CDR3 regions were amplified from RNA transcripts. For the first round of RT-PCR on the TCR CDR3, the HTBI primer set was used together with the Qiagen OneStep RT-PCR kit. TCRdb reanalyzed the raw reads on its own, using fastp at Q25 for trimming and MiXCR for clone calling, and kept in-frame beta chains. Rows merge per CDR3 protein into single entries with the most common DNA and genes. This sample gives about 640,000 distinct CDR3 sequences in total; about 20% of them show up just once. About 35% of the sample lies in the top ten. The sequenced sample was blood. Receptors were obtained from a man aged 25-40 years with Graves' ophthalmopathy.

This clonotype was seen many times. V gene TRBV2 combines with J gene TRBJ1-1, with 7 bases identical to TRBD1. Germline CDR1 and CDR2: SNHLY and FYNNEI. The CDR3 totals 13 residues. Trimming at V came to 6 bases and at J to 7 bases, leaving 8 bases not matched to a gene. The CDR3 bases are TGTGCCAGCAGCGTGCAGGGGGAAGATGAAGCTTTCTTT. Its translation is CASSVQGEDEAFF.

V gene TRBV9 combines with J gene TRBJ2-2; tentatively, D is TRBD1 (6 bases). The CDR3 is 15 residues long. Looked up from germline, CDR1 is SGDLS and CDR2 is YYNGEE. V lost 3 bases, J lost 4 bases, and 13 bases lay in between. CDR3 bases: TGTGCCAGCAGCGGAAATGAGGGGGTCACCGGGGAGCTGTTTTTT. This gives the protein CASSGNEGVTGELFF.

This clonotype has a count of ten or more. J is TRBJ1-1 and V is TRBV12-3 or TRBV12-4; D is uncertain. The length of the CDR3 is 14 residues. The V end lost 5 bases, the J end lost 5 bases, and 15 bases lay between the germline ends. For the CDR3, the DNA is TGTGCCAGCAGTCCCACTTCCTGGGGTACTGAAGCTTTCTTT. Translation gives CASSPTSWGTEAFF.

A word on this clonotype: Given a much more abundant clone one base away, this may be a read error. This rearrangement joins TRBV20-1 to TRBJ2-7; D is unresolved. The CDR3 consists of 15 residues. Germline V CDR1 and CDR2: DFQATT, SNEGSKA (reference sequence). CDR3 sequence reads: CSAQARTRYTYEQCF. The CDR3 coding sequence is TGCAGTGCTCAGGCCCGGACCCGTTACACCTACGAGCAGTGCTTC.

There are a few counts of this clonotype. V is TRBV9 and J is TRBJ2-7, with TRBD2 matching 13 bases. The V and J ends lost 3 bases and 2 bases, in that order; junction bases with no gene match: 11. Germline V lookup: CDR1 SGDLS, CDR2 YYNGEE. The CDR3 totals 18 residues. This chain's CDR3 is CASSAGLTGTSGAYEQYF. In DNA, the CDR3 is TGTGCCAGCAGCGCTGGTCTAACCGGGACTAGCGGGGCCTACGAGCAGTACTTC. Supplemented by reference TRBV9 and TRBJ2-7, the full variable domain reads DSGVTQTPKHLITATGQRVTLRCSPRSGDLSVYWYQQSLDQGLQFLIQYYNGEERAKGNILERFSAQQFPDLHSELNLSSLELGDSALYFCASSAGLTGTSGAYEQYFGPGTRLTVT.

This rearrangement joins TRBV13 to TRBJ1-1; possible D gene TRBD1, 5 bases. CDR3 size: 15 residues. V lost 7 bases and J 0 bases, leaving 15 bases between the germline ends. Germline-derived CDR1 and CDR2 are PRHDT and FYEKMQ (reference sequence). CDR3 residues: CASTSGRRMNTEAFF. In DNA, the CDR3 is TGTGCCAGCACCTCGGGACGGAGAATGAACACTGAAGCTTTCTTT.

The chain joins TRBV4-1 to TRBJ2-4; TRBD1 matches at 12 bases. The junction had 19 bases not matched to a gene; V was cut back by 8 bases and J by 8 bases. The germline gives CDR1 MGHRA, CDR2 YSYEKL. This CDR3 has 18 amino acids. As DNA, the CDR3 is TGCGCCAGCGGCCGAAGCGGGACAGGGGGCGCGAAGGGGGACATTCAGTACTTC. The encoded protein is CASGRSGTGGAKGDIQYF.

The chain joins TRBV19 to TRBJ1-1; perhaps TRBD1 as D (5 bases). Germline V lookup: CDR1 LNHDA, CDR2 SQIVND (reference sequence). The CDR3 consists of 14 residues. Trimming removed 7 bases from V and 4 bases from J, with 16 bases in between. The CDR3 sequence: CASTQGGPSTEAFF. CDR3 in DNA: TGTGCCAGTACCCAGGGAGGACCTAGCACTGAAGCTTTCTTT.

The chain employs TRBV9 and TRBJ2-7; D call uncertain. Germline values: CDR1 SGDLS, CDR2 YYNGEE. V was pared by 10 bases and J by 5 bases, with 7 bases between. The CDR3 runs to 9 residues. CDR3: CAPVDEQYF. DNA for the CDR3: TGTGCCCCGGTGGACGAGCAGTACTTC.

The CDR3 DNA is TGTGCCAGCTCAGAAAACCCGGGACGGATCTACAATGAGCAGTTCTTC. It encodes CASSENPGRIYNEQFF. V gene TRBV18 combines with J gene TRBJ2-1; D may match TRBD1 or TRBD2 (5 bases each). This CDR3 has 16 amino acids. CDR1 is KGHSH, CDR2 LQKENI, per germline. Trimming stripped 5 bases from V and 3 bases from J, with 17 bases between.

The chain is built from TRBV28 and TRBJ1-4, with 7 bases that match TRBD1. CDR3 length: 13 amino acids. Germline V CDR1 and CDR2: MDHEN, SYDVKM. The V and J ends lost 11 bases and 2 bases, in that order; junction bases with no gene match: 5. The CDR3 nucleotides read TGTGCCTCCACAGGGGACACTAATGAAAAACTGTTTTTT. This sequence encodes CASTGDTNEKLFF.

V gene TRBV15 combines with J gene TRBJ2-7; D might be TRBD2 (6 bases). CDR3 length: 18 amino acids. V was clipped by 3 bases and J by 2 bases, with 23 bases between them. CDR1 is LNHNV and CDR2 is YYDKDF in the germline V gene (reference sequence). CDR3: CATSRLEVGLRGPYEQYF. In DNA form, the CDR3 reads TGTGCCACCAGCAGGTTAGAGGTCGGTTTGCGGGGCCCCTACGAGCAGTACTTC.

This clonotype was counted between two and nine times. The V and J genes are TRBV30 and TRBJ1-1; D is unclear. The germline CDR1 and CDR2 sequences are GTSNPN and SVGIG (reference sequence). The CDR3 consists of 17 residues. Trimming left V 1 base short and J 0 bases short, with 18 bases between. CDR3 residues: CAWSALLPGVMNTEAFF. The DNA for the CDR3 is TGTGCCTGGAGTGCCCTTTTACCGGGAGTCATGAACACTGAAGCTTTCTTT.

This clonotype showed up many times. V and J are TRBV11-3 and TRBJ2-1; 7 bases match TRBD2. Trimming took 2 bases from V and 0 from J; bases not matched to a gene: 10. Per the germline V gene, CDR1 is SGHNT and CDR2 is YENEEA. CDR3 length: 18 amino acids. This CDR3 reads CASSLLQGLGSSYNEQFF. The CDR3 DNA reads as TGTGCCAGCAGCTTACTGCAAGGACTAGGAAGCTCCTACAATGAGCAGTTCTTC.

In this sample, this clonotype turned up many times. The chain uses TRBV3-1 and TRBJ2-7; 11 bases agree with TRBD2. CDR3 size: 15 residues. Germline V gene sequence: CDR1 LGHDT, CDR2 YNNKEL (reference sequence). The ends lost 5 bases at V and 3 bases at J; junction bases unmatched: 6. The CDR3 reads CASSWGLADFYEQYF. In DNA form, the CDR3 reads TGTGCCAGCAGCTGGGGACTAGCGGACTTCTACGAGCAGTACTTC.

This clonotype appeared a few times. The chain carries TRBV18 and TRBJ1-2; D gene ambiguous. Trimming cost V 1 base and J 3 bases, with 6 bases left between them. The CDR3 has 13 amino acids. The germline V gene encodes CDR1 KGHSH and CDR2 LQKENI. As DNA, the CDR3 is TGTGCCAGCTCACCACTAAGTGACTATGGCTACACCTTC. Protein sequence: CASSPLSDYGYTF.

There are a few counts of this clonotype. In DNA, the CDR3 is TGTGCCAGCAGCTTAAGTTTCGGCCCCCCTTACAATGAGCAGTTCTTC. It yields the protein CASSLSFGPPYNEQFF. This chain links TRBV11-3 with TRBJ2-1; D gene uncertain. The germline V gene has CDR1 SGHNT and CDR2 YENEEA. Trimming stripped 2 bases from V and 4 bases from J, with 15 bases between. This CDR3 is built from 16 residues.

The CDR3 DNA is TGTGCCAGCAGTCCCTCGGTGACCGCGGGAAACATTCAGTACTTC. Translating it yields CASSPSVTAGNIQYF. The chain couples TRBV27 to TRBJ2-4, with D possibly TRBD2 on 5 matching bases. The CDR3 covers 15 residues. CDR1 is MNHEY, CDR2 SMNVEV, per germline (reference sequence). V was cut by 5 bases and J by 6 bases, with 17 bases left in between.

This clonotype has a handful of counts. The CDR3 coding sequence is TGTGCCAGCAGTGCGGGACTAGCGACAACCGGGGAAAATGAGCAGTTCTTC. Its protein product is CASSAGLATTGENEQFF. The V call is TRBV6-1, the J call TRBJ2-1, with TRBD2 matching 10 bases. The germline V gene encodes CDR1 MNHNS and CDR2 SASEGT. The V gene end was trimmed by 4 bases and the J gene end by 7 bases; junction bases not matched to a gene: 13. The CDR3 runs 17 residues.

A single count supports this clonotype. The chain employs TRBV6-2 or TRBV6-3 and TRBJ1-2, with a weak D call TRBD1 (6 bases). The length of the CDR3 is 15 residues. V lost 5 bases, J lost 8 bases, and 21 bases lay in between. Germline loops: CDR1 MNHEY, CDR2 SVGEGT. This CDR3 reads CASSERGRGARGYTF. CDR3 bases: TGTGCCAGCAGTGAAAGGGGACGGGGGGCAAGGGGCTACACCTTC.

The chain carries TRBV20-1 and TRBJ2-7; TRBD1 might be the D (6 bases). This CDR3 comprises 17 residues. CDR1 is DFQATT, CDR2 SNEGSKA, per germline (reference sequence). Trimming took 3 bases from V and 0 from J, leaving 21 bases between them. The CDR3 region has the DNA TGCAGTGCTAGTAAAGGGGGTGGATTATCGGGCTCCTACGAGCAGTACTTC. It specifies CSASKGGGLSGSYEQYF.

This clonotype was detected many times. The J gene is TRBJ1-1, the V gene TRBV2; no clear D gene. The CDR3 spans 13 residues. Trimming removed 7 bases from V and 0 bases from J, with 9 bases in between. Germline V gene lookup returns CDR1 SNHLY and CDR2 FYNNEI. CDR3 nucleotide sequence: TGTGCCAGCAATCTTAAGTTGAACACTGAAGCTTTCTTT. It translates to CASNLKLNTEAFF. The whole variable domain, filled in from reference TRBV2 and TRBJ1-1, reads EPEVTQTPSHQVTQMGQEVILRCVPISNHLYFYWYRQILGQKVEFLVSFYNNEISEKSEIFDDQFSVERPDGSNFTLKIRSTKLEDSAMYFCASNLKLNTEAFFGQGTRLTVV.

The chain recombines TRBV3-1 with TRBJ2-1, with no clear D. Per the germline V gene, CDR1 is LGHDT and CDR2 is YNNKEL (reference sequence). This CDR3 has 12 amino acids. V gave up 4 bases and J gave up 9 bases, with 10 bases separating them. In nucleotides, the CDR3 is TGTGCCAGCAGCCCAAGAATAGGTGAGCAGTTCTTC. Residues: CASSPRIGEQFF.

This clonotype was counted ten times or more. The rearrangement joins TRBV3-1 to TRBJ2-1; the match to TRBD2 covers 9 bases. Germline loops: CDR1 LGHDT, CDR2 YNNKEL (reference sequence). With 0 bases clipped from V and 9 bases from J, the junction kept 6 bases outside the gene matches. The CDR3 is made up of 15 amino acids. The CDR3 here is CASSQDASGMGEQFF. The CDR3 region has the DNA TGTGCCAGCAGCCAAGACGCTAGCGGGATGGGTGAGCAGTTCTTC.

The V and J genes are TRBV7-3 and TRBJ2-3, with 11 bases matching TRBD2. J was trimmed by 9 bases and V by 5 bases; bases with no gene match: 10. The CDR3 contains 15 residues. The germline gives CDR1 SGHTA, CDR2 FQGTGA. The CDR3 region is CASSPLGLAGGTQYF. The CDR3 nucleotides read TGTGCCAGCAGCCCTCTCGGACTAGCGGGTGGCACGCAGTATTTT. Using reference TRBV7-3 and TRBJ2-3 for the parts outside the CDR3, the full variable domain is GAGVSQTPSNKVTEKGKYVELRCDPISGHTALYWYRQSLGQGPEFLIYFQGTGAADDSGLPNDRFFAVRPEGSVSTLKIQRTERGDSAVYLCASSPLGLAGGTQYFGPGTRLTVL.

The chain employs TRBV11-2 and TRBJ2-7; TRBD1 matches 7 bases. The CDR3 has 14 residues. Germline CDR1 and CDR2: SGHAT and FQNNGV. V lost 6 bases and J lost 1; bases outside the gene matches: 6. CDR3 in amino acids: CASSFGTESYEQYF. In nucleotides, the CDR3 is TGTGCCAGCAGTTTCGGGACAGAGTCCTACGAGCAGTACTTC.

This clonotype has ten or more counts. This chain links TRBV7-2 with TRBJ2-7, with D possibly matching TRBD2 (5 bases). V was clipped by 1 base and J by 4 bases, with 8 bases between them. This CDR3 is 13 amino acids long. The germline CDR1 and CDR2 sequences are SGHTA and FQGNSA. CDR3 residues: CASSLEDSYEQYF. The CDR3, as DNA: TGTGCCAGCAGCTTAGAGGACTCTTACGAGCAGTACTTC.

The DNA of the CDR3 is TGTGCCAGCAGGACAGGCCCAATCACTGAAGCTTTCTTT. Translating it yields CASRTGPITEAFF. V usage is TRBV6-4 and J usage is TRBJ1-1; D possibly corresponds to TRBD1 (6 bases). This CDR3 spans 13 amino acids. Trimming took 6 bases from V and 4 from J, leaving 12 bases between them. Germline loops: CDR1 MRHNA, CDR2 SNTAGT.